The 4 T cell receptor beta chains below all came from one sample that was sequenced in a study of T cells after yellow fever vaccination. One entry per CDR3 protein, called by TCRdb with MiXCR from the 5' RACE reads. The table has tens of thousands of distinct CDR3 sequences, around 5% seen once. The specimen comprised CD8+ T cells sorted from PBMCs, sampled 10 days after the yellow fever booster vaccination. The receptors were sampled from a man aged 25 to 40 who received the YFV17D yellow fever vaccine.

This clonotype was detected ten times or more. The rearrangement uses TRBV30 and TRBJ2-5; the D gene is possibly TRBD2 (6 bases). CDR1 and CDR2 (germline): GTSNPN, SVGIG (reference sequence). The CDR3 contains 15 residues. The V end lost 2 bases, the J end lost 1 base, and 14 bases lay between the germline ends. CDR3 in amino acids: CAWSIIRDSQETQYF. CDR3 in DNA: TGTGCCTGGAGTATTATCCGGGACTCCCAAGAGACCCAGTACTTC. Filled out from reference TRBV30 and TRBJ2-5, the complete variable domain reads SQTIHQWPATLVQPVGSPLSLECTVEGTSNPNLYWYRQAAGRGLQLLFYSVGIGQISSEVPQNLSASRPQDRQFILSSKKLLLSDSGFYLCAWSIIRDSQETQYFGPGTRLLVL.

This clonotype showed up many times. The chain links TRBV27 to TRBJ2-7; D is possibly TRBD2 (5 bases). Trimming pared 5 bases from V and 4 bases from J, leaving 21 bases between. Germline V gene data show CDR1 as MNHEY and CDR2 as SMNVEV (reference sequence). The CDR3 runs to 16 residues. The CDR3: CASSLRGLGNLYEQYF. The CDR3 nucleotides are TGTGCCAGCAGTCTCCGCGGGTTGGGGAATTTATACGAGCAGTACTTC.

The table lists this clonotype with many counts. CDR3 amino acids: CASSLDGESTDTQYF. CDR3 sequence (DNA): TGTGCCAGCAGCTTAGACGGAGAAAGCACAGATACGCAGTATTTT. The chain joins TRBV7-8 to TRBJ2-3, with D unresolved. Trimming took 1 base from V and 0 from J, leaving 8 bases between them. This CDR3 comprises 15 residues. Germline-derived CDR1 and CDR2 are SGHVS and FQNEAQ.

This clonotype was recorded a few times. The V gene is TRBV15, the J gene TRBJ1-3, with 9 nucleotides matching TRBD1. CDR1 LNHNV and CDR2 YYDKDF come from the germline V gene (reference sequence). The V gene end was trimmed by 5 bases and the J gene end by 6 bases; junction bases not matched to a gene: 5. The CDR3 is 14 residues long. In DNA form, the CDR3 reads TGTGCCACCAGCGGCGACAGGGGGGAAAACACCATATATTTT. This codes for CATSGDRGENTIYF.